This T cell receptor (beta chain) was captured by sequencing in a study of shared clonotypes between healthy human individuals. This CDR3 contains 12 residues. V lost 8 bases to trimming and J lost 7 bases, with 12 bases between them. In germline, CDR1 is MDHEN, CDR2 SYDVKM. Some clones are missing from TCRdb's copy, which holds only in-frame ones; the method was immunoSEQ multiplex PCR. This table holds approximately 2.5 million clones, approximately 93% found once. The genes are TRBV28 and TRBJ2-4, with unresolved D. Sequenced material: naive CD4+ T cells from PBMCs. Regarding subset: CD45RA+ positively selected. The TCR comes from a man aged 18-30 years in good health. Some clones in this sample may be carry-over from other donors' samples. The CDR3 region has the DNA TGTGCCAGCGGTCAGCTGGGGAACATTCAGTACTTC. Its protein is CASGQLGNIQYF.